Listed here are 21 T cell receptor beta chains from one sample, sequenced in a study of identical twins. TCRdb re-called the 5' RACE reads with MiXCR, one entry per CDR3 protein. The sample yields 300,000 to 350,000 distinct CDR3 sequences, 12% seen once. The same data also contributed to another study, on yellow fever vaccine responses in identical twins.

Sequenced: CD8+ T cells sorted from blood. These receptors were taken from a woman under 30 in good health.

The chain is built from TRBV11-2 and TRBJ2-1; D unclear. The V end lost 1 base, the J end lost 8 bases, and 6 bases lay between the germline ends. The length of the CDR3 is 12 residues. CDR1 is SGHAT and CDR2 is FQNNGV in the germline V gene. The DNA of the CDR3 is TGTGCCAGCAGCTTAGGAACCCATGAGCAGTTCTTC. This encodes CASSLGTHEQFF. The variable domain in full, completed from reference TRBV11-2 and TRBJ2-1, reads EAGVAQSPRYKIIEKRQSVAFWCNPISGHATLYWYQQILGQGPKLLIQFQNNGVVDDSQLPKDRFSAERLKGVDSTLKIQPAKLEDSAVYLCASSLGTHEQFFGPGTRLTVL.

This clonotype came up a few times. V gene TRBV28 combines with J gene TRBJ2-7; D uncertain. CDR1 is MDHEN, CDR2 SYDVKM, per germline. Trimming took off 7 bases at V and 0 bases at J, with 10 bases between the two ends. CDR3 length: 13 residues. The CDR3 loop reads CASTFHNSYEQYF. The CDR3 DNA follows: TGTGCCAGCACCTTCCACAACTCCTACGAGCAGTACTTC. Full variable domain (outside the CDR3, taken from reference TRBV28 and TRBJ2-7): DVKVTQSSRYLVKRTGEKVFLECVQDMDHENMFWYRQDPGLGLRLIYFSYDVKMKEKGDIPEGYSVSREKKERFSLILESASTNQTSMYLCASTFHNSYEQYFGPGTRLTVT.

J is TRBJ2-5 and V is TRBV28, with TRBD2 identical over 11 bases. Germline CDR1 reads MDHEN; CDR2 reads SYDVKM. J gave up 3 bases and V 2 bases, and 8 bases lay outside the gene matches. CDR3 size: 17 residues. As DNA, the CDR3 is TGTGCCAGCAGTTTAAACCCCAAACTAGCGGGAGAAGAGACCCAGTACTTC. It encodes CASSLNPKLAGEETQYF.

This chain joins TRBV12-3 or TRBV12-4 and TRBJ2-1; a possible D gene is TRBD2 (6 bases). V dropped 3 bases and J dropped 8 bases, with 23 bases sitting between them. The CDR3 spans 17 residues. CDR3 sequence reads: CASSFSWREGGQDEQFF. CDR3 bases: TGTGCCAGCAGTTTCTCTTGGCGGGAAGGTGGGCAGGATGAGCAGTTCTTC.

The chain carries TRBV28 and TRBJ2-1; 8 positions agree with TRBD1. Germline V lookup: CDR1 MDHEN, CDR2 SYDVKM. Losses at the gene ends were 7 bases for V and 7 bases for J; bases not matched to a gene: 6. This CDR3 spans 13 amino acids. This chain's CDR3 is CASNTGGGNEQFF. The CDR3 DNA follows: TGTGCCAGCAACACAGGGGGTGGGAATGAGCAGTTCTTC.

The chain recombines TRBV7-8 with TRBJ2-1, with D possibly being TRBD1 or TRBD2 (5 bases each). The germline gives CDR1 SGHVS, CDR2 FQNEAQ. This CDR3 comprises 15 residues. The V end lost 4 bases, the J end lost 4 bases, and 14 bases lay between the germline ends. This CDR3 reads CASSWGYGAYNEQFF. The CDR3 region has the DNA TGTGCCAGCAGCTGGGGGTACGGGGCTTACAATGAGCAGTTCTTC.

V and J are TRBV7-8 and TRBJ2-1, with 8 bases identical to TRBD2. Germline CDR1 and CDR2: SGHVS and FQNEAQ. With V trimmed by 5 bases and J by 0 bases, 15 bases remained unmatched. The length of the CDR3 is 19 residues. The CDR3 DNA follows: TGTGCCAGCAGCCCCACAACGCTACTAGCGGAAAGCTCCTACAATGAGCAGTTCTTC. It encodes CASSPTTLLAESSYNEQFF.

This clonotype was seen only a few times. The V gene is TRBV7-8, the J gene TRBJ2-4; D is possibly TRBD1 (5 bases). Germline lookup yields CDR1 SGHVS and CDR2 FQNEAQ. The CDR3 is 15 amino acids. Trimming shortened V by 3 bases and J by 3 bases, and 12 bases separated the two germline ends. The CDR3 sequence is CASSFSGSVKNIQYF. The CDR3 coding sequence is TGTGCCAGCAGCTTTTCAGGGTCGGTCAAAAACATTCAGTACTTC. Full variable domain (missing parts from reference TRBV7-8 and TRBJ2-4): GAGVSQSPRYKVAKRGQDVALRCDPISGHVSLFWYQQALGQGPEFLTYFQNEAQLDKSGLPSDRFFAERPEGSVSTLKIQRTQQEDSAVYLCASSFSGSVKNIQYFGAGTRLSVL.

CDR3 sequence: CASSLSWGTEAFF. DNA for the CDR3: TGTGCCAGCAGCCTTTCTTGGGGCACTGAAGCTTTCTTT. The chain employs TRBV7-2 and TRBJ1-1, with unresolved D. Germline assignment: CDR1 SGHTA and CDR2 FQGNSA. The V end was cut by 5 bases, the J end by 4 bases, with 11 bases between. The CDR3 runs to 13 residues.

The sample holds a few counts of this clonotype. The V call is TRBV24-1, the J call TRBJ2-2; D gene ambiguous. The CDR3 runs to 15 residues. Germline loops: CDR1 KGHDR, CDR2 SFDVKD. Trimming cost V 3 bases and J 3 bases, with 10 bases left between them. The CDR3 here is CATSDGVRDTGELFF. For the CDR3, the DNA is TGTGCCACCAGTGATGGGGTCAGAGACACCGGGGAGCTGTTTTTT.

In this sample, this clonotype turned up a few times. The V call is TRBV9, the J call TRBJ2-5; 8 nucleotides align to TRBD1. This CDR3 contains 17 residues. The V gene end was trimmed by 2 bases and the J gene end by 2 bases; junction bases not matched to a gene: 11. Per the germline V gene, CDR1 is SGDLS and CDR2 is YYNGEE. The CDR3 DNA sequence: TGTGCCAGCAGCGTGGACTCAGGGGGCGCCAATCAAGAGACCCAGTACTTC. Encoded protein: CASSVDSGGANQETQYF.

This clonotype has more than one count but fewer than ten. The genes are TRBV5-5 and TRBJ2-2; D gene unclear. The CDR3 extends over 16 amino acids. V was shortened by 0 bases and J by 2 bases, with 11 bases between the two germline ends. CDR1 is SGHKS, CDR2 YYEKEE, per germline (reference sequence). CDR3 protein: CASSLAKEPNTGELFF. The CDR3 coding sequence is TGTGCCAGCAGCTTGGCAAAGGAACCTAACACCGGGGAGCTGTTTTTT.

This chain uses TRBV6-1 with TRBJ2-1; TRBD2 aligns across 10 bases. The length of the CDR3 is 15 residues. V was clipped by 2 bases and J by 4 bases; unmatched bases: 2. Germline loops: CDR1 MNHNS, CDR2 SASEGT. CDR3 residues: CASSETAGGYNEQFF. The CDR3 DNA is TGTGCCAGCAGTGAAACAGCGGGAGGGTACAATGAGCAGTTCTTC.

A few counts support this clonotype. The V call is TRBV12-3 or TRBV12-4, the J call TRBJ2-3; 9 nucleotides align to TRBD1. The CDR3 is 15 amino acids. V shed 4 bases, J shed 2 bases, and the junction held 4 bases outside the gene matches. CDR3 DNA sequence: TGTGCCAGCAGTTCGGGACAGGGATACACAGATACGCAGTATTTT. Translating gives CASSSGQGYTDTQYF.

The chain recombines TRBV27 with TRBJ2-3; D not resolved. The germline V gene encodes CDR1 MNHEY and CDR2 SMNVEV (reference sequence). The CDR3 loop spans 12 amino acids. Trimming removed 5 bases from V and 10 bases from J, with 13 bases in between. The CDR3 spells CASSGRSVAQYF. In DNA form, the CDR3 reads TGTGCCAGCAGTGGTCGAAGCGTCGCGCAGTATTTT.

The chain employs TRBV3-1 and TRBJ2-4; D possibly uses TRBD1 or TRBD2 (5 bases each). CDR3 length: 17 residues. CDR1 is LGHDT, CDR2 YNNKEL, per germline (reference sequence). V shed 4 bases and J shed 0 bases, with 16 bases lying between them. For the CDR3, the DNA is TGTGCCAGCAGCCCTGCAGGGAGCTCTTTAGCCAAAAACATTCAGTACTTC. This sequence encodes CASSPAGSSLAKNIQYF.

The chain joins TRBV29-1 to TRBJ2-5; maybe TRBD1 (5 bases). The CDR3 totals 16 residues. Between the trimmed V and J ends, which lost 2 bases and 1 base, there was a span of 17 bases. From germline, CDR1 is SQVTM and CDR2 ANQGSEA. In nucleotides, the CDR3 is TGCAGCGTTGAACATCGGACAACGTGGATCCAAGAGACCCAGTACTTC. Translation gives CSVEHRTTWIQETQYF.

This clonotype was seen a few times. The gene calls are TRBV11-2 and TRBJ2-3; 9 bases are a match to TRBD2. Trimming removed 1 base from V and 6 bases from J; junction bases left unmatched: 14. Germline V gene lookup returns CDR1 SGHAT and CDR2 FQNNGV. This CDR3 region has 18 residues. The CDR3 is CASSLGAPGSGSSDTQYF. CDR3 DNA: TGTGCCAGCAGCTTAGGGGCCCCCGGTAGCGGGAGCTCGGATACGCAGTATTTT.

This clonotype appeared a few times. The chain links TRBV3-1 to TRBJ2-2; a weak D match, TRBD2 (7 bases). There are 15 residues in the CDR3. Deletions cut 0 bases from V and 4 bases from J, with 9 bases between. The V gene's germline CDR1 is LGHDT and CDR2 YNNKEL (reference sequence). In DNA, the CDR3 is TGTGCCAGCAGCCAAGAGGGGGGGCGCACCGGGGAGCTGTTTTTT. Protein: CASSQEGGRTGELFF.

The chain is built from TRBV12-3 or TRBV12-4 and TRBJ2-1; TRBD2 matches 7 bases. The CDR3 sequence is 23 residues long. Trimming cost V 1 base and J 0 bases; bases outside gene matches: 24. This CDR3 reads CASSLGGSQQAGFRYYSYNEQFF. The CDR3 region has the DNA TGTGCCAGCAGTTTAGGCGGGAGTCAACAAGCGGGGTTTCGATACTACTCCTACAATGAGCAGTTCTTC.

This clonotype was observed a few times. The rearrangement uses TRBV12-3 or TRBV12-4 and TRBJ2-2, with 9 bases aligning to TRBD1. The CDR3 runs 15 residues. V was clipped by 3 bases and J by 4 bases; unmatched bases: 3. In nucleotides, the CDR3 is TGTGCCAGCAGTTTTATGACAGGGGGCACCGGGGAGCTGTTTTTT. It is translated as CASSFMTGGTGELFF.